This T cell receptor (beta chain) was obtained from a study of blood T cell repertoires in COVID-19. Germline V CDR1 and CDR2: GTSNPN, SVGIG (reference sequence). The CDR3 is 12 amino acids. V lost 8 bases and J lost 8; bases outside the gene matches: 11. Some clones are missing from TCRdb's copy, which holds only in-frame ones; the method was immunoSEQ multiplex PCR. The table records 240,000 or so clones, over 75% of them present only once. Specimen: peripheral blood. The chain recombines TRBV30 with TRBJ1-2; 7 nucleotides agree with TRBD1. The receptor was isolated from a woman in her twenties or thirties with acute or convalescent COVID-19. CDR3 sequence (DNA): TGTGCCGCGAGCCGGGACAGAGGGGGCTACACCTTC. Amino acid sequence: CAASRDRGGYTF.